This TCR beta chain was obtained from a study of blood T cell repertoires in COVID-19. Looked up from germline, CDR1 is SSHAT and CDR2 is FNYEAQ (reference sequence). The CDR3 loop spans 15 amino acids. Turning to this clone: Compared with germline, one end of the junction differs, possibly owing to a read error.

Here immunoSEQ multiplex PCR was the method, and the copy in TCRdb shows in-frame clones only, minus some. The data contain more than 400,000 clones, approximately 85% of them seen just once; the ten biggest clones take up approximately 3.4%. The sequence came from a human donor in a cohort sampled during active COVID-19. Sequenced input: peripheral blood. This rearrangement joins TRBV7-7 to TRBJ2-1; D may be TRBD2 (5 bases). For the CDR3, the DNA is TGTGCTAGCAGCTTAGCGCTCACGGGTGCCAATGAGCAGTTCTTC. This gives the protein CASSLALTGANEQFF. Full variable domain (outside the CDR3, taken from reference TRBV7-7 and TRBJ2-1): GAGVSQSPRYKVTKRGQDVTLRCDPISSHATLYWYQQALGQGPEFLTYFNYEAQPDKSGLPSDRFSAERPEGSISTLTIQRTEQRDSAMYRCASSLALTGANEQFFGPGTRLTVL.